This T cell receptor (beta chain) came from a study of glioma-infiltrating T cells after dendritic cell vaccination. Overall study context: Dendritic cells derived from monocytes and pulsed with autologous tumor lysate formed the vaccine. General study points: Patients with more pretreatment TILs had longer time to progression and survival. Higher TCR clonality did not directly relate to longer survival.

CDR1 LNHDA and CDR2 SQIVND come from the germline V gene (reference sequence). This CDR3 region has 15 residues. Trimming took 3 bases from V and 6 from J; bases not matched to a gene: 7. On this clone: Its antigen is as yet unknown.

Profiling relied on immunoSEQ multiplex PCR, and the TCRdb table lists in-frame clones only, not all of them. The sample records 75,000 to 95,000 clones, roughly 91% being singletons. Time point of the sample: after dendritic cell vaccination, including at tumor progression/relapse. Blood PBMC samples: pre-vaccination, two weeks post third vaccination, and at tumor progression. The material sequenced was blood, taken after dendritic cell vaccination. The chain couples TRBV19 to TRBJ2-3; 9 bases fit TRBD1. The sequence was collected from a human donor with glioblastoma. The DNA of the CDR3 is TGTGCCAGTAGTATGTCCGCTGGACAGGGGGATACGCAGTATTTT. This codes for CASSMSAGQGDTQYF.